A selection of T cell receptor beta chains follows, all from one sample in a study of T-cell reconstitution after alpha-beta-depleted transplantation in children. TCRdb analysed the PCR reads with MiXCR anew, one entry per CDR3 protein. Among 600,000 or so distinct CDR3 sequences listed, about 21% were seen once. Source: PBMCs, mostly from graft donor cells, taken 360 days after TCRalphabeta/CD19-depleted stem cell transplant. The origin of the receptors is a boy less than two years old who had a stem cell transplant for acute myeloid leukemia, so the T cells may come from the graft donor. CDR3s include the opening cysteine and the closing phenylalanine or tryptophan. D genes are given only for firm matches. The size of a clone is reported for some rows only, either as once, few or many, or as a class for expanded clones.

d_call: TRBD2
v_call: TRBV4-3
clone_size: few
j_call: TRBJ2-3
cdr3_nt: TGCGCCAGCAGCCAAGGGGTAGCGGGAACTACGCAGTATTTT
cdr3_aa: CASSQGVAGTTQYF

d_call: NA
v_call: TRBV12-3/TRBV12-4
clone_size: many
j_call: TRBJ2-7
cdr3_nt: TGTGCCAGCAGTTTGGCTAGGGCCGGCGAGCAGTACTTC
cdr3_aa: CASSLARAGEQYF

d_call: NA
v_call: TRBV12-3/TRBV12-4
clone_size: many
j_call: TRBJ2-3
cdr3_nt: TGTGCCAGCAGCCAACTAGTAATACAAGATACGCAGTATTTT
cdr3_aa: CASSQLVIQDTQYF

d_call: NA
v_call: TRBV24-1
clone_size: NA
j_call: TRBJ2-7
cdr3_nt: TGTGCCACCAGTGGGTTGACAGGCGAGCAGTACTTC
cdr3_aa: CATSGLTGEQYF

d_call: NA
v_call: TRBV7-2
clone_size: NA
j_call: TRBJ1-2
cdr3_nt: TGTGCCAGCAGCTTTTTCTCCGGGACTGGGGGCTACACCTTC
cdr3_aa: CASSFFSGTGGYTF

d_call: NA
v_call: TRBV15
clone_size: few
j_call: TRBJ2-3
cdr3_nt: TGTGCCACCAGCAGAGATGGAGTCTATACGCAGTATTTT
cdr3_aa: CATSRDGVYTQYF

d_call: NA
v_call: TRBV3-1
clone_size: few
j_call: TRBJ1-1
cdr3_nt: TGTGCCAGCAGCCAACGGGGGTACACTGAAGCTTTCTTT
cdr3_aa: CASSQRGYTEAFF

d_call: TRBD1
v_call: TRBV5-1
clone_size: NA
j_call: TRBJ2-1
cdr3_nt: TGCGCCAGCAGCCTAACAGGGGCGGGTGGGTTCTTC
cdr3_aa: CASSLTGAGGFF

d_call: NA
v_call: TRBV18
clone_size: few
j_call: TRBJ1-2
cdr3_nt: TGTGCCAGCTCAACCCTACAGGGAGTAAACTATGGCTACACCTTC
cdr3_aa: CASSTLQGVNYGYTF

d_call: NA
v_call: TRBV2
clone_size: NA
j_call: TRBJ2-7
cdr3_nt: TGTGCCAGTAGCGTCAACTCCTACGAGCAGTACTTC
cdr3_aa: CASSVNSYEQYF

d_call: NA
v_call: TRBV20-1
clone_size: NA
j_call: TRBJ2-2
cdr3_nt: TGCAGTGCTAGATCGGGGACTTCCGGGGAGCTGTTTTTT
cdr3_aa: CSARSGTSGELFF

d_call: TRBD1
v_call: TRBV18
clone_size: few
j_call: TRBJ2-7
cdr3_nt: TGTGCCAGCTCGCTGACTCAGGGGGCCCCCTACGAGCAGTACTTC
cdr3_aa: CASSLTQGAPYEQYF

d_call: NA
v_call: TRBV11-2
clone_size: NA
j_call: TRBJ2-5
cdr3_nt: TGTGCCAGCAGCTTAGAGGGGGCAGACCAAGAGACCCAGTACTTC
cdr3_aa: CASSLEGADQETQYF

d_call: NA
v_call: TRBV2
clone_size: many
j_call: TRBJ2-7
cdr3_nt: TGTGCCAGCATGGGCATTTCTCTCGAGCAGTACTTC
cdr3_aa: CASMGISLEQYF

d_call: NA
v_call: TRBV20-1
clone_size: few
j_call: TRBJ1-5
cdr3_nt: TGCAGTGCTAGTGGCGGGGATCAGCCCCAGCATTTT
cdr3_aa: CSASGGDQPQHF

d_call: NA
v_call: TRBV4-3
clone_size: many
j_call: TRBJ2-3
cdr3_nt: TGCGCCAGCAGCCAACTACGCGCCGCAGGCACAGATACGCAGTATTTT
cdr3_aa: CASSQLRAAGTDTQYF

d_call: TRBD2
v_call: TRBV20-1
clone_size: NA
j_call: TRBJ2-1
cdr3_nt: TGCAGTGCGGATCGGACTAGCGGGGGATTCTACAATGAGCAGTTCTTC
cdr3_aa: CSADRTSGGFYNEQFF

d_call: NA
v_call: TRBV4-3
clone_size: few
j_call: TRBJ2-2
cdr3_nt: TGCGCCAGCAGCCAACTGCAGCTAGGGACCGGGGAGCTGTTTTTT
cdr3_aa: CASSQLQLGTGELFF

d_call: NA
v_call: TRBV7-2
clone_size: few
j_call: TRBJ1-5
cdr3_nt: TGTGCCAGCAGCACCAGGATGGGTCAGCCCCAGCATTTT
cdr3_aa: CASSTRMGQPQHF

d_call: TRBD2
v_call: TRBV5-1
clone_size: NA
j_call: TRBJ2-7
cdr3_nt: TGCGCCAGCAGCTTGGAGGTCGGGGGGGCTTTGATCTACGAGCAGTACTTC
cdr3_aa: CASSLEVGGALIYEQYF

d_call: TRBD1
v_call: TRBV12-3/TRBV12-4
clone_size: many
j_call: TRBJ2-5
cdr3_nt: TGTGCCAGCAGTTGGGACAGGGGGCGAGAGACCCAGTACTTC
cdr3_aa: CASSWDRGRETQYF

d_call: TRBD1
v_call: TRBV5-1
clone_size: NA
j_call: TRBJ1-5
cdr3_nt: TGCGCCAGCAGCTCGAACAGGGGAGGCAATCAGCCCCAGCATTTT
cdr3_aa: CASSSNRGGNQPQHF

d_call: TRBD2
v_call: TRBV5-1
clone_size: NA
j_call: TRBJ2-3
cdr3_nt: TGCGCCAGCAGCTCCCGGGGGGGAGGAGCAGATACGCAGTATTTT
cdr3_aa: CASSSRGGGADTQYF

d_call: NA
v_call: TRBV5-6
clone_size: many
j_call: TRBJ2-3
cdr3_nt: TGTGCCAGCAGCTTTACGCGACGGCTCAACACAGATACGCAGTATTTT
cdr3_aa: CASSFTRRLNTDTQYF

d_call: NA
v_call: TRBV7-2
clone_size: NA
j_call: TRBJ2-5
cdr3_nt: TGTGCCAGCAGCCGCGACAGTATAGAGACCCAGTACTTC
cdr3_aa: CASSRDSIETQYF

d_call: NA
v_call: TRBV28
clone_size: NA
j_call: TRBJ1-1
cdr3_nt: TGTGCCAGCAGTGACGGACGGATGAACACTGAAGCTTTCTTT
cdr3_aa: CASSDGRMNTEAFF

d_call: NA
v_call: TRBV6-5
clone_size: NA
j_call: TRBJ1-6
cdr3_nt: TGTGCCAGCAGTTATAAGGGCAACGCAGGGCTCTATAATTCACCCCTCCACTTT
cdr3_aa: CASSYKGNAGLYNSPLHF

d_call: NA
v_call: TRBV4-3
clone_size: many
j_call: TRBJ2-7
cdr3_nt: TGCGCCAGCAGCCAAGTCTTGGGTTACGAGCAGTACTTC
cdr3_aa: CASSQVLGYEQYF

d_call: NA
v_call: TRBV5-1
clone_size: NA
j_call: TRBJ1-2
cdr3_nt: TGCGCCAGCCGCCCCCAAGGCGGCGGGCTGAGCTACACCTTC
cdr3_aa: CASRPQGGGLSYTF

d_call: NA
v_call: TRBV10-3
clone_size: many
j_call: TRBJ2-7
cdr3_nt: TGTGCCATCAGTGATGGGGACATGGCCTACGAGCAGTACTTC
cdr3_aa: CAISDGDMAYEQYF

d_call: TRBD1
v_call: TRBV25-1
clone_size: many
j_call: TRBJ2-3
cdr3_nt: TGTGCCAGCAGTGTTACCGCGGGACAGGGGGCGCTTGTGACAGATACGCAGTATTTT
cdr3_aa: CASSVTAGQGALVTDTQYF

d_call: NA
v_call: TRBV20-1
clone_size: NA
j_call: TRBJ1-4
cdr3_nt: TGCAGTGCTAGACCGGGGGGGCAGGGTGAAAAACTGTTTTTT
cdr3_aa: CSARPGGQGEKLFF

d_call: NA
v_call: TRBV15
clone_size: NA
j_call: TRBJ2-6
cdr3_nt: TGTGCCACCAGCAGAGATCCCGGGGCCAACGTCCTGACTTTC
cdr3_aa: CATSRDPGANVLTF

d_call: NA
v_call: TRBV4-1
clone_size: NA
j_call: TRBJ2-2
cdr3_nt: TGCGCCAGCAGCCAAGATCAGGGGACCGCGAACACCGGGGAGCTGTTTTTT
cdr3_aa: CASSQDQGTANTGELFF

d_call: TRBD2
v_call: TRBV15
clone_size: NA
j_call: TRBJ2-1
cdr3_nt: TGTGCCACCAGCAGATTTCCCGCTAGCGGGGGGGCCAATGAGCAGTTCTTC
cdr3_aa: CATSRFPASGGANEQFF

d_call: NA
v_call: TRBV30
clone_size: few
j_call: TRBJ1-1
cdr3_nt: TGTGCCTGGACCTTGAGGGAAAACACTGAAGCTTTCTTT
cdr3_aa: CAWTLRENTEAFF

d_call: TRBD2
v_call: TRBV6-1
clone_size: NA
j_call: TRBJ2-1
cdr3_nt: TGTGCCAGCAGTGAGATAGCGGGGTATGATGAGCAGTTCTTC
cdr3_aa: CASSEIAGYDEQFF

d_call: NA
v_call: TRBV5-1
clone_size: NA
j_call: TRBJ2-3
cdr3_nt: TGCGCCAGCAGCGGCGGGGGCACTACGCAGTATTTT
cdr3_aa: CASSGGGTTQYF

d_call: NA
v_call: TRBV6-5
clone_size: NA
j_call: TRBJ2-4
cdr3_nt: TGTGCCAGCAGTTTTAACAGGGAGGGCATTCAGTACTTC
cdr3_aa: CASSFNREGIQYF

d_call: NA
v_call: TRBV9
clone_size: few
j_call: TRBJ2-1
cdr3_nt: TGTGCCAGCAGCGTCTTCTCCGACAGCTACAATGAGCAGTTCTTC
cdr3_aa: CASSVFSDSYNEQFF

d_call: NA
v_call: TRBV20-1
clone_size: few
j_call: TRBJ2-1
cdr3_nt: TGCAGTGTTCTGCTTGGGGGCATTAGTAATGAGCAGTTCTTC
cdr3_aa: CSVLLGGISNEQFF

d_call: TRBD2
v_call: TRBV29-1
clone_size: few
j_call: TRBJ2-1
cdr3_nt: TGCAGCGTAGCGGGGGGCCGATACAATGAGCAGTTCTTC
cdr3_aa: CSVAGGRYNEQFF

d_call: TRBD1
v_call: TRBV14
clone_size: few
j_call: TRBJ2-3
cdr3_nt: TGTGCCAGCAGCCAAGAGGACAGGGGATACACAGATACGCAGTATTTT
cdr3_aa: CASSQEDRGYTDTQYF

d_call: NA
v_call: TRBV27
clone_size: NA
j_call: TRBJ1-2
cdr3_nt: TGTGCCAGCAGTTTGAACAGGAACCATGGCTACACCTTC
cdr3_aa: CASSLNRNHGYTF

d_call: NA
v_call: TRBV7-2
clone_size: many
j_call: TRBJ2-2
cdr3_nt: TGTGCCAGCAGCTTAGCGCCTAACACCGGGGAGCTGTTTTTT
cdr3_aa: CASSLAPNTGELFF